This T cell receptor beta chain derives from a study of T cells in Graves' hyperthyroidism and ophthalmopathy. Study conclusions and caveats: Most thyroid clonotypes expanded above 0.001 appeared in blood too.

Germline loops: CDR1 SGHRS, CDR2 YFSETQ. Trimming removed 4 bases at V and 6 bases at J, with 8 bases between. CDR3 length equals 12 residues. The table lists this clonotype with many counts. Its antigen is unknown. Amplification of TCR beta CDR3 regions was performed using RNA transcripts as template. TCR CDR3 regions were first amplified by RT-PCR with HTBI primers. TCRdb analysed the multiplex PCR reads with MiXCR anew, one entry per CDR3 protein. Found here are around 300,000 distinct CDR3 sequences, roughly 22% of them singletons; the top ten hold around 62%. Based on clinical symptoms, serum thyroxine and TRAb, thyroid ultrasound and orbital computed tomography, diagnoses were reached.

Material: blood. This chain connects TRBV5-1 to TRBJ2-1; D not certain. This receptor was taken from a young man with Graves' ophthalmopathy. The CDR3: CASSKDLNEQFF. The DNA of the CDR3 is TGCGCCAGCAGCAAGGACCTCAATGAGCAGTTCTTC.